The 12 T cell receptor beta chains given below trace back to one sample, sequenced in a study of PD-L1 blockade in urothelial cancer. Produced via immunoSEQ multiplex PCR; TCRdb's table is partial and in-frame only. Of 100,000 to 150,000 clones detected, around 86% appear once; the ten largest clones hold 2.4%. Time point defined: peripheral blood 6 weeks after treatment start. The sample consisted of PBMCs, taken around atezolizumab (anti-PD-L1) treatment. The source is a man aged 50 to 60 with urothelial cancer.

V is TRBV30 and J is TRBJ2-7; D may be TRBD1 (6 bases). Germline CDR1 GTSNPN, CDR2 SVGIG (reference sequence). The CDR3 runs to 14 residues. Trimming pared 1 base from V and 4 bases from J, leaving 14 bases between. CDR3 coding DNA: TGTGCCTGGAGTGGGGCCAGGGGTTCGTACGAGCAGTACTTC. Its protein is CAWSGARGSYEQYF.

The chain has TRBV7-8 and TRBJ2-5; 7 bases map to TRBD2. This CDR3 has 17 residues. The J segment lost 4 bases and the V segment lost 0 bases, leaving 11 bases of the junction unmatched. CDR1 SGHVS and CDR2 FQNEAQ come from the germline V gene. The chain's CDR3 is CASSLAPPSGVRETQYF. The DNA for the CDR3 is TGTGCCAGCAGCTTAGCTCCTCCCAGCGGGGTAAGAGAGACCCAGTACTTC.

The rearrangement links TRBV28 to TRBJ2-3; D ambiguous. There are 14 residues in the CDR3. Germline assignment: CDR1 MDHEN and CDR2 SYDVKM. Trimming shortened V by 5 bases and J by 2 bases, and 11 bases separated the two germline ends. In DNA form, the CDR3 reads TGTGCCAGCAGTCGGAGAGCGACCACAGATACGCAGTATTTT. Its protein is CASSRRATTDTQYF.

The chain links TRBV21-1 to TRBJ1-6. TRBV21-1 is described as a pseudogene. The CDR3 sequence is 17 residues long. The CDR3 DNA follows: TGTGCCAGCAGCAAAGCGCTCCGGGGGGTAGGGAATTCACCCCTCCACTTT. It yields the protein CASSKALRGVGNSPLHF.

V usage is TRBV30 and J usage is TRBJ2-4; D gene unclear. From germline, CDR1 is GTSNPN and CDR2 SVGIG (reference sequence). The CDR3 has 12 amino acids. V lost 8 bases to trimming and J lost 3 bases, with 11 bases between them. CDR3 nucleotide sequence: TGTGCCGCAGTCCAGAACAAAAACATTCAGTACTTC. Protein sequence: CAAVQNKNIQYF.

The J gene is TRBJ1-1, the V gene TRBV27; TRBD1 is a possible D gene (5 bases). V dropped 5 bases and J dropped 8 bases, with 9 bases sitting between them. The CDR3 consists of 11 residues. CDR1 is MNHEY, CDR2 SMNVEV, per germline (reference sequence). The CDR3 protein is CASSGYREAFF. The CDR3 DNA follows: TGTGCCAGCAGTGGATACAGGGAAGCTTTCTTT.

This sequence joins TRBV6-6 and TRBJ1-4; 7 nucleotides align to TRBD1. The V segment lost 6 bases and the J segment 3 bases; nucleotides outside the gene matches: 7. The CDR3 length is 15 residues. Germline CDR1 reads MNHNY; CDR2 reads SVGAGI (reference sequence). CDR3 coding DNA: TGTGCCAGCAGACCCAGGACAGGAGCTAATGAAAAACTGTTTTTT. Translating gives CASRPRTGANEKLFF.

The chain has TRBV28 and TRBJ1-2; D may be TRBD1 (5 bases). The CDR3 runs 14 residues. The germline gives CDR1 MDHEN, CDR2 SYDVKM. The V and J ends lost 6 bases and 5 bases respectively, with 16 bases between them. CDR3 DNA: TGTGCCAGCAGCCTGACAGCCTACCTATATGGCTACACCTTC. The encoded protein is CASSLTAYLYGYTF.

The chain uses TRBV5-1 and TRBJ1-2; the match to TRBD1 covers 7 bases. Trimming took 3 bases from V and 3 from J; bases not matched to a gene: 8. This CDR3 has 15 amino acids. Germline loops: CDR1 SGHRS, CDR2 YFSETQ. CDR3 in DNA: TGCGCCAGCAGCTCCGGGACAGACTTCTACTATGGCTACACCTTC. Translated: CASSSGTDFYYGYTF.

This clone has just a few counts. The DNA for the CDR3 is TGCAGTGCGGAGAAGAATGAAAAACTGTTTTTT. Encoded protein: CSAEKNEKLFF. The chain carries TRBV20-1 and TRBJ1-4; D is unresolved. CDR1 DFQATT and CDR2 SNEGSKA come from the germline V gene (reference sequence). V lost 6 bases and J lost 5, with 7 bases in between. CDR3 length: 11 residues.

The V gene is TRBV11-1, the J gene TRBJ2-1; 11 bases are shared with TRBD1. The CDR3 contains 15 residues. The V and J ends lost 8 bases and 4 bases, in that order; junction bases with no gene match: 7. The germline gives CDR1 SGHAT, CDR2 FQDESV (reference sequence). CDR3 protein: CASGQGASAYNEQFF. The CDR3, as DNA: TGTGCCAGCGGACAGGGGGCTAGCGCTTACAATGAGCAGTTCTTC. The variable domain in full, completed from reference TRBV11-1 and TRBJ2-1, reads EAEVAQSPRYKITEKSQAVAFWCDPISGHATLYWYRQILGQGPELLVQFQDESVVDDSQLPKDRFSAERLKGVDSTLKIQPAELGDSAMYLCASGQGASAYNEQFFGPGTRLTVL.

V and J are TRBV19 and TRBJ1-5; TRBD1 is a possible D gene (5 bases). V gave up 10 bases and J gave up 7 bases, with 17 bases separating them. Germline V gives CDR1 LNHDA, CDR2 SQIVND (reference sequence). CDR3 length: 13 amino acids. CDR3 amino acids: CATAGQEGQPQHF. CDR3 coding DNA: TGTGCCACCGCGGGCCAGGAGGGGCAGCCCCAGCATTTT.